This TCR beta chain is from a study of OX40 agonist ivuxolimab in advanced cancers. Notes on the study in general: Circulating CD4+ and CD8+ T cells showed clonal expansion by week 6 at 0.1 to 3.0 mg/kg.

Concerning this clone itself: What it recognizes is unknown.

The CDR3 has 16 amino acids. V trimming: 1 base; J trimming: 3 bases; junction bases outside the gene matches: 8. From germline, CDR1 is SGHDT and CDR2 YYEEEE. Sequenced by immunoSEQ multiplex PCR; TCRdb stores in-frame clones only, minus some. Among tens of thousands of clones listed, 80% to 90% were seen once. The V and J genes are TRBV5-6 and TRBJ2-3, with 7 bases that match TRBD2. The material sequenced was CD4+ or CD8+ T cells sorted from blood, taken in a trial of the OX40 agonist ivuxolimab. The receptor was derived from an adult with an advanced solid tumor such as melanoma, head and neck, liver or kidney cancer. The CDR3 loop is CASSLLGGVETDTQYF. The CDR3 region has the DNA TGTGCCAGCAGCTTGTTGGGAGGGGTCGAAACAGATACGCAGTATTTT.